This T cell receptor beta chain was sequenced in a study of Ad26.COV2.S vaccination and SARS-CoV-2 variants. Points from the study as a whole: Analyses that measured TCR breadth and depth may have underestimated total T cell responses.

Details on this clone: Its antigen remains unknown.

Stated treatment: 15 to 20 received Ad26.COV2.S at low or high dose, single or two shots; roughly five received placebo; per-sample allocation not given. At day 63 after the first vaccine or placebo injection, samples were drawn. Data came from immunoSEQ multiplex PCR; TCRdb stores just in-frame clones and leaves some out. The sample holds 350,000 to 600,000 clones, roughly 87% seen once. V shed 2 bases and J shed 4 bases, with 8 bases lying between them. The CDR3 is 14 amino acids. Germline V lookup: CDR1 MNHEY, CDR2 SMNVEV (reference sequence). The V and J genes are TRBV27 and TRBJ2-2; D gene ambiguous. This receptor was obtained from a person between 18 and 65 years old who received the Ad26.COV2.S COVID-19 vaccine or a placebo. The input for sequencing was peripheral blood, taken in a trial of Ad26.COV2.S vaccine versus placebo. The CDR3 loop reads CASSLDSVTGELFF. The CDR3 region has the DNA TGTGCCAGCAGTTTAGACTCCGTCACCGGGGAGCTGTTTTTT.